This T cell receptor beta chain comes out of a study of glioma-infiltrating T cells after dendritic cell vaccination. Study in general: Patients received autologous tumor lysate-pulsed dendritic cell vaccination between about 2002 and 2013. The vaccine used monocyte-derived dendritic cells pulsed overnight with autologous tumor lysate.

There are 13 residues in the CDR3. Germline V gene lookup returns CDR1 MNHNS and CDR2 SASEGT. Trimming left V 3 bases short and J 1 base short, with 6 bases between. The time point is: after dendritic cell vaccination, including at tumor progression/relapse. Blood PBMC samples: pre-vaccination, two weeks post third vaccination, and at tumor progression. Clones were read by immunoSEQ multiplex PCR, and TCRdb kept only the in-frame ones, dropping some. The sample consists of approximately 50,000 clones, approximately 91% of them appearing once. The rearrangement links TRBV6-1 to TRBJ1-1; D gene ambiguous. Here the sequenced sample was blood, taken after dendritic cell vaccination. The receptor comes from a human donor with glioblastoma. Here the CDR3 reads CASSDIQNTEAFF. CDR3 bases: TGTGCCAGCAGTGACATACAGAACACTGAAGCTTTCTTT.